This TCR beta chain stems from a study of T cell responses to AZD1222 COVID-19 vaccine. Assay used: immunoSEQ multiplex PCR; TCRdb lists only in-frame clones, some missing. This table has 150,000 to 200,000 clones, 85% to 90% appearing once. The input for sequencing was peripheral blood, taken on day 0 of AZD1222 vaccination. The source of this sequence is an adult in good health.

The CDR3 DNA sequence: TGTGCCAGCAGTTCTGGGAAAGGCTACGAGCAGTACTTC. Amino acids: CASSSGKGYEQYF. V and J are TRBV28 and TRBJ2-7; no definite D call. The CDR3 sequence is 13 residues long. Germline-derived CDR1 and CDR2 are MDHEN and SYDVKM. V was cut by 4 bases and J by 3 bases, with 10 bases left in between.